The following is a TCR beta chain sequence with its context. Its antigen remains unidentified. Alongside a J-beta primer mix, a sample-barcoded 5' primer served in a second PCR lasting 7 to 11 cycles. MiXCR, applied by TCRdb to the 5' RACE reads, yields one record per CDR3 protein. The sample includes approximately 1.5 million distinct CDR3 sequences, around 40% of them seen just once. The data were taken from a study of blood T cells in healthy people across ages. General study points: CMV infection status of these donors was not known. TCR beta diversity was tightly associated with the proportion of naive T cells.

Every sample had a minimum of 6.5 million PBMCs isolated. CDR3 size: 19 residues. Germline trimming cut 6 bases from V and 0 bases from J; bases unmatched to any gene: 16. Germline CDR1 reads ENHRY; CDR2 reads SYGVKD. Sequenced input: blood. The rearrangement joins TRBV10-3 to TRBJ2-7, with TRBD1 identical over 11 bases. This TCR came from a woman aged 18-29 years in good health. CDR3 coding DNA: TGTGCCATCAGCCGGTCCGGTGCCGGGACAGGGGGTAGCTCCTACGAGCAGTACTTC. Protein sequence: CAISRSGAGTGGSSYEQYF.